A single sample gave rise to the 3 T cell receptor beta chains below, sequenced in a study of identical twins. TCRdb analysed the 5' RACE reads with MiXCR anew, one entry per CDR3 protein. Of under 300,000 distinct CDR3 sequences listed, 12% were seen once; the top ten hold 3.5% to 5%. The same data also went into a second study, on yellow fever vaccine responses in identical twins.

The sample comprised memory (CD45RO+) T cells sorted from blood. The origin of the receptors is a young woman in good health.

V gene TRBV7-8 combines with J gene TRBJ1-5; D might be TRBD1 (6 bases). Germline loops: CDR1 SGHVS, CDR2 FQNEAQ. The V end was cut by 0 bases, the J end by 4 bases, with 10 bases between. The CDR3 is made up of 15 amino acids. The CDR3 spells CASSLAQGRNQPQHF. The CDR3 bases are TGTGCCAGCAGCTTAGCCCAGGGGCGTAATCAGCCCCAGCATTTT. The full variable domain, completed using reference TRBV7-8 and TRBJ1-5, is GAGVSQSPRYKVAKRGQDVALRCDPISGHVSLFWYQQALGQGPEFLTYFQNEAQLDKSGLPSDRFFAERPEGSVSTLKIQRTQQEDSAVYLCASSLAQGRNQPQHFGDGTRLSIL.

This clonotype was observed a single time. J is TRBJ2-3 and V is TRBV29-1, with D possibly being TRBD2 (6 bases). This CDR3 spans 12 amino acids. V was cut by 7 bases and J by 4 bases, with 12 bases left in between. CDR1 and CDR2 (germline): SQVTM, ANQGSEA. CDR3 coding DNA: TGCAGCGGATTAGCGGCGGCAGATACGCAGTATTTT. It is translated as CSGLAAADTQYF.

The genes are TRBV6-1 and TRBJ2-5; D unclear. CDR1 and CDR2 (germline): MNHNS, SASEGT. The CDR3 extends over 14 amino acids. Trimming shortened V by 5 bases and J by 4 bases, and 14 bases separated the two germline ends. CDR3 sequence (DNA): TGTGCCAGCAGTCCGTCCCGAGTGGGAGAGACCCAGTACTTC. It encodes CASSPSRVGETQYF.